This TCR beta chain was captured by sequencing in a study of blood T cell repertoires in COVID-19. Study information: T cells, B-cell-depleted T cells, or PBMCs supplied cDNA or gDNA.

The CDR3 runs 15 residues. CDR1 is KGHSH and CDR2 is LQKENI in the germline V gene. The V end was cut by 3 bases, the J end by 8 bases, with 16 bases between. The count of this clone is one. The assay was immunoSEQ multiplex PCR, and TCRdb's table has in-frame clones only and misses some. The sample has 130,000 to 150,000 clones, 84% seen once. The chain couples TRBV18 to TRBJ1-4, with a possible D match to TRBD1 (5 bases). The receptor's source is a woman of 80 years or more in a cohort sampled during active or convalescent COVID-19. Sequencing used peripheral blood. CDR3 protein: CASSPALGGGEKLFF. The CDR3 nucleotides are TGTGCCAGCTCACCCGCTCTGGGCGGGGGGGAAAAACTGTTTTTT.